This passage covers 2 T cell receptor beta chains from one sample sequenced in a study of T cell repertoires in cytomegalovirus infection. MiXCR, run by TCRdb on the reads, gives a single entry per CDR3 protein. This sample has about 340,000 distinct CDR3 sequences, with just under 30% found just once. The antigens of these receptors remain unknown. Sequencing used cultured PBMCs, obtained from culture after CMV antigen stimulation. These receptors were taken from a human donor in good health (CMV status not recorded). Some clones in this sample may be carry-over from other donors' samples.

The chain carries TRBV2 and TRBJ2-2, with no clear D. CDR1 is SNHLY and CDR2 is FYNNEI in the germline V gene. Trimming stripped 2 bases from V and 8 bases from J, with 12 bases between. This CDR3 region has 14 residues. The CDR3 spells CASSELVSPGELFF. CDR3 bases: TGTGCCAGCAGTGAATTGGTCAGTCCGGGGGAGCTGTTTTTT. The whole variable domain, filled in from reference TRBV2 and TRBJ2-2, reads EPEVTQTPSHQVTQMGQEVILRCVPISNHLYFYWYRQILGQKVEFLVSFYNNEISEKSEIFDDQFSVERPDGSNFTLKIRSTKLEDSAMYFCASSELVSPGELFFGEGSRLTVL.

This clonotype came up a few times. The chain employs TRBV5-6 and TRBJ2-5, with 7 bases fitting TRBD1. Germline-derived CDR1 and CDR2 are SGHDT and YYEEEE. Trimming at V came to 4 bases and at J to 0 bases, leaving 3 bases not matched to a gene. This CDR3 contains 14 residues. The CDR3 DNA reads as TGTGCCAGCAGCATTGGACAGGACCAAGAGACCCAGTACTTC. Protein sequence: CASSIGQDQETQYF.